The 32 T cell receptor beta chains in this list originate from one sample, sequenced in a study of Ad26.COV2.S vaccination and SARS-CoV-2 variants (dated by TCRdb to about 2021). Library method: the immunoSEQ multiplex PCR assay. TCRdb carries this immuneACCESS record with in-frame sequences only. Its versions omit some clonotypes, under half of them owing to an unresolved V gene in the studies checked, with the rest unexplained. The sample table shows under 300,000 clones, and 70% to 90% are seen once. The top ten clones comprise just under 3% of the sample. The sample's treatment or condition label, decoded: 19 received Ad26.COV2.S at low or high dose, single or two shots; five or six received placebo; per-sample allocation not given. For vaccine and placebo recipients, repertoires were sequenced using samples collected on day 63 after the first injection. Here the sequenced sample was peripheral blood, taken in a trial of Ad26.COV2.S vaccine versus placebo. The receptor set was obtained from a person between 18 and 65 years old who received the Ad26.COV2.S COVID-19 vaccine or a placebo.

V usage is TRBV5-6 and J usage is TRBJ2-2, with no clear D. The CDR3 runs 13 residues. Trimming removed 5 bases from V and 6 bases from J, with 11 bases in between. From germline, CDR1 is SGHDT and CDR2 YYEEEE. CDR3 in DNA: TGTGCCAGCAGTCACTTCACCTCCGGGGAGCTGTTTTTT. This translates into CASSHFTSGELFF.

The V gene is TRBV3-1 (or the pseudogene TRBV3-2), the J gene TRBJ2-2; D ambiguous. Looked up from germline, CDR1 is LGHDT and CDR2 is YNNKEL (reference sequence). Trimming pared 3 bases from V and 6 bases from J, leaving 5 bases between. This CDR3 is 12 amino acids long. The DNA for the CDR3 is TGTGCCAGCAGCCATTCCCCCGGGGAGCTGTTTTTT. It encodes CASSHSPGELFF.

The V gene is TRBV12-3 or TRBV12-4, the J gene TRBJ1-3; TRBD1 might be the D (5 bases). This CDR3 region has 13 residues. Trimming stripped 10 bases from V and 6 bases from J, with 16 bases between. In DNA form, the CDR3 reads TGTGCCACAGATTCCGGGACGGCAAACACCATATATTTT. Translated, it gives CATDSGTANTIYF.

This chain uses TRBV18 with TRBJ2-5; perhaps D is TRBD1 or TRBD2 (5 bases each). V was pared by 6 bases and J by 2 bases, with 13 bases between. This CDR3 comprises 14 residues. Looked up from germline, CDR1 is KGHSH and CDR2 is LQKENI. The CDR3 sequence is CASSQGASQETQYF. For the CDR3, the DNA is TGTGCCAGCTCGCAGGGAGCCAGTCAAGAGACCCAGTACTTC.

The V gene is TRBV7-2, the J gene TRBJ2-3; D remains ambiguous. Germline assignment: CDR1 SGHTA and CDR2 FQGNSA. V was clipped by 0 bases and J by 1 base, with 8 bases between them. The CDR3 is 15 residues long. The CDR3 DNA reads TGTGCCAGCAGCTTAGCGGATAGGGGCACAGATACGCAGTATTTT. Its protein product is CASSLADRGTDTQYF.

This sequence joins TRBV30 and TRBJ2-4, with TRBD1 as a possible D gene (6 bases). The CDR3 is made up of 16 amino acids. Germline assignment: CDR1 GTSNPN and CDR2 SVGIG (reference sequence). V was cut by 4 bases and J by 4 bases, with 20 bases left in between. In DNA, the CDR3 is TGTGCCTGGACTCCGTTTCGGACAGCCGCGAAAAACATTCAGTACTTC. Protein sequence: CAWTPFRTAAKNIQYF.

The rearrangement joins TRBV9 to TRBJ2-1; maybe TRBD2 (5 bases). The germline CDR1 and CDR2 sequences are SGDLS and YYNGEE. This CDR3 has 15 amino acids. V was pared by 4 bases and J by 8 bases, with 19 bases between. The CDR3 region is CASSSPVGSLDEQFF. CDR3 DNA: TGTGCCAGCAGCTCCCCAGTGGGGAGCCTGGATGAGCAGTTCTTC.

For this clone: Other nucleotide sequences in the sample specify the same CDR3. The CDR3 loop reads CASSPGGETQYF. The CDR3 bases are TGTGCCAGCTCACCGGGAGGAGAGACCCAGTACTTC. The rearrangement joins TRBV18 to TRBJ2-5; tentatively, D is TRBD2 (6 bases). The CDR3 length is 12 residues. Germline lookup yields CDR1 KGHSH and CDR2 LQKENI. The V end was cut by 3 bases, the J end by 4 bases, with 6 bases between.

On this clone itself: A read error may produce the germline difference seen at one junction end. V and J are TRBV24-1 and TRBJ2-1; TRBD1 or TRBD2 may be the D gene (5 bases each). The CDR3 extends over 17 amino acids. CDR1 KGHDR and CDR2 SFDVKD come from the germline V gene. CDR3 residues: CATSDSQGPGSNNEQFF. In DNA form, the CDR3 reads TGTGCCACCAGTGATTCCCAGGGACCCGGCTCCAACAATGAGCAGTTCTTC.

The chain recombines TRBV30 with TRBJ2-5; unclear D gene. V shed 0 bases and J shed 2 bases, with 13 bases lying between them. This CDR3 has 15 amino acids. Germline V gives CDR1 GTSNPN, CDR2 SVGIG (reference sequence). CDR3 sequence: CAWSVGLYSQETQYF. CDR3 nucleotides: TGTGCCTGGAGTGTAGGTCTATACAGTCAAGAGACCCAGTACTTC.

The V gene is TRBV18, the J gene TRBJ1-5; 7 bases line up with TRBD1. CDR3 length equals 17 residues. Germline CDR1 is KGHSH and CDR2 is LQKENI. Trimming at V came to 0 bases and at J to 0 bases, leaving 5 bases not matched to a gene. Here the CDR3 DNA reads TGTGCCAGCTCACCACCAGGGCCAGGGGGTAGCAATCAGCCCCAGCATTTT. Translating it yields CASSPPGPGGSNQPQHF.

This clone was counted at least ten times. The chain uses TRBV11-2 and TRBJ1-2; D may be TRBD1 (5 bases). Germline assignment: CDR1 SGHAT and CDR2 FQNNGV. The CDR3 spans 16 residues. V lost 1 base, J lost 1 base, and 13 bases lay in between. This chain's CDR3 is CASSLAGRDGNYGYTF. The CDR3 nucleotides are TGTGCCAGCAGCTTAGCGGGCCGGGACGGTAACTATGGCTACACCTTC.

V gene TRBV12-3 or TRBV12-4 combines with J gene TRBJ1-3, with 7 nucleotides matching TRBD1. V was clipped by 9 bases and J by 2 bases; unmatched bases: 1. This CDR3 has 12 residues. In DNA, the CDR3 is TGTGCCAGTACAGGGGCTGGAAACACCATATATTTT. It encodes CASTGAGNTIYF.

The rearrangement joins TRBV19 to TRBJ1-1; 7 bases align to TRBD1. The CDR3 spans 14 residues. The J segment lost 2 bases and the V segment lost 9 bases, leaving 9 bases of the junction unmatched. Germline V gives CDR1 LNHDA, CDR2 SQIVND (reference sequence). The CDR3 protein is CASRQGSKNTEAFF. The CDR3 nucleotides are TGTGCCAGCAGACAGGGTTCGAAAAACACTGAAGCTTTCTTT.

The CDR3 DNA is TGTGCCAGTTGGACAGGCCTCGGCGGCTACACCTTC. This translates into CASWTGLGGYTF. This rearrangement joins TRBV19 to TRBJ1-2, with 7 bases that match TRBD1. This CDR3 is 12 amino acids long. After removal of 8 bases from V and 8 bases from J, the junction contained 8 bases not matched to a gene. Per the germline V gene, CDR1 is LNHDA and CDR2 is SQIVND (reference sequence).

The chain links TRBV5-4 to TRBJ2-5; D perhaps matches TRBD1 (6 bases). V was trimmed by 4 bases and J by 4 bases, leaving 20 bases between them. There are 16 residues in the CDR3. Germline V gene data show CDR1 as SGHNT and CDR2 as YYREEE (reference sequence). The CDR3, as DNA: TGTGCCAGCAGCCCTTCGGGACAACGCCGAGGAGAGACCCAGTACTTC. This translates into CASSPSGQRRGETQYF.

This clone occurred once. The chain is built from TRBV30 and TRBJ2-3; tentatively, D is TRBD2 (7 bases). CDR3 length: 16 amino acids. Germline CDR1 and CDR2: GTSNPN and SVGIG (reference sequence). The CDR3 DNA sequence: TGTGCTCGGGGGGACACCATCTCCCTTAGCACAGATACGCAGTATTTT. It encodes CARGDTISLSTDTQYF. The full variable domain, completed using reference TRBV30 and TRBJ2-3, is SQTIHQWPATLVQPVGSPLSLECTVEGTSNPNLYWYRQAAGRGLQLLFYSVGIGQISSEVPQNLSASRPQDRQFILSSKKLLLSDSGFYLCARGDTISLSTDTQYFGPGTRLTVL.

V is TRBV5-6 and J is TRBJ1-5, with D possibly being TRBD1 (6 bases). Germline V gene sequence: CDR1 SGHDT, CDR2 YYEEEE. CDR3 size: 15 residues. V was trimmed by 9 bases and J by 4 bases, leaving 20 bases between them. This CDR3 is CATLARDNGNQPQHF. DNA for the CDR3: TGTGCCACACTGGCCAGGGACAATGGGAATCAGCCCCAGCATTTT.

This chain uses TRBV6-5 with TRBJ2-3; D may correspond to TRBD1 or TRBD2 (5 bases each). CDR1 MNHEY and CDR2 SVGAGI come from the germline V gene. CDR3 length: 15 amino acids. Trimming stripped 2 bases from V and 1 base from J, with 10 bases between. The DNA for the CDR3 is TGTGCCAGCAGTTACGGAGGCAGGGGCACAGATACGCAGTATTTT. It specifies CASSYGGRGTDTQYF.

This chain links TRBV19 with TRBJ2-5, with 8 nucleotides matching TRBD1. The ends lost 3 bases at V and 2 bases at J; junction bases unmatched: 2. Germline V CDR1 and CDR2: LNHDA, SQIVND (reference sequence). This CDR3 is 14 amino acids long. DNA for the CDR3: TGTGCCAGTAGTATCGGACAGGGTCAAGAGACCCAGTACTTC. This translates into CASSIGQGQETQYF. Filled out from reference TRBV19 and TRBJ2-5, the complete variable domain reads DGGITQSPKYLFRKEGQNVTLSCEQNLNHDAMYWYRQDPGQGLRLIYYSQIVNDFQKGDIAEGYSVSREKKESFPLTVTSAQKNPTAFYLCASSIGQGQETQYFGPGTRLLVL.

V gene TRBV2 combines with J gene TRBJ2-5; D not certain. CDR3 size: 12 residues. The V gene's germline CDR1 is SNHLY and CDR2 FYNNEI. V lost 6 bases, J lost 7 bases, and 12 bases lay in between. As DNA, the CDR3 is TGTGCCAGCAGAGGAAATGTTGGGACCCAGTACTTC. Its protein product is CASRGNVGTQYF.

This chain uses TRBV9 with TRBJ2-7; TRBD2 agrees at 8 bases. The CDR3 consists of 19 residues. Germline CDR1 is SGDLS and CDR2 is YYNGEE. The J segment lost 2 bases and the V segment lost 6 bases, leaving 22 bases of the junction unmatched. CDR3 sequence (DNA): TGTGCCAGCACTCAACGGCGGGGGGAGGGCCTAGGAGTGCCCTACGAGCAGTACGTC. Translating it yields CASTQRRGEGLGVPYEQYV.

This chain uses TRBV4-1 with TRBJ1-1, with a possible D match to TRBD1 (5 bases). From germline, CDR1 is MGHRA and CDR2 YSYEKL. Between the trimmed V and J ends, which lost 6 bases and 7 bases, there was a span of 18 bases. The CDR3 is 14 amino acids. For the CDR3, the DNA is TGCGCCAGCAGACCCTTAGGGGTAGGGAATGAAGCTTTCTTT. This encodes CASRPLGVGNEAFF.

The chain employs TRBV18 and TRBJ1-2; tentatively, D is TRBD1 (5 bases). Trimming left V 6 bases short and J 6 bases short, with 11 bases between. This CDR3 region has 12 residues. In germline, CDR1 is KGHSH, CDR2 LQKENI. The CDR3 DNA reads as TGTGCCAGCTCCACCACGACAGATGGCTACACCTTC. This encodes CASSTTTDGYTF. The full variable domain, rest sourced from reference TRBV18 and TRBJ1-2, is NAGVMQNPRHLVRRRGQEARLRCSPMKGHSHVYWYRQLPEEGLKFMVYLQKENIIDESGMPKERFSAEFPKEGPSILRIQQVVRGDSAAYFCASSTTTDGYTFGSGTRLTVV.

The V call is TRBV3-1 (or the pseudogene TRBV3-2), the J call TRBJ1-2; D gene unclear. The germline V gene encodes CDR1 LGHDT and CDR2 YNNKEL (reference sequence). Trimming took off 4 bases at V and 4 bases at J, with 19 bases between the two ends. The CDR3 is made up of 16 amino acids. The DNA of the CDR3 is TGTGCCAGCAGCCCTGATTTCCGGGTCCGGGGCTATGGCTACACCTTC. The encoded protein is CASSPDFRVRGYGYTF.

The chain joins TRBV5-1 to TRBJ2-1; 10 bases map to TRBD1. V was clipped by 4 bases and J by 7 bases; unmatched bases: 11. This CDR3 is built from 16 residues. The germline gives CDR1 SGHRS, CDR2 YFSETQ. The CDR3: CASSLRGQGMGNEQFF. Here the CDR3 DNA reads TGCGCCAGCAGCCTAAGGGGACAGGGGATGGGGAATGAGCAGTTCTTC.

The chain carries TRBV4-3 and TRBJ2-3; D ambiguous. V lost 0 bases and J 2 bases, leaving 9 bases between the germline ends. The CDR3 has 15 residues. Germline lookup yields CDR1 LGHNA and CDR2 YSLEER. CDR3 protein: CASSQEVGFTDTQYF. CDR3 DNA sequence: TGCGCCAGCAGCCAAGAAGTGGGCTTCACAGATACGCAGTATTTT.

The chain has TRBV30 and TRBJ2-7, with D possibly being TRBD1 or TRBD2 (5 bases each). V lost 5 bases, J lost 3 bases, and 20 bases lay in between. Germline loops: CDR1 GTSNPN, CDR2 SVGIG (reference sequence). The CDR3 is 15 residues long. The CDR3 loop reads CAWAKLGTVSYEQYF. Here the CDR3 DNA reads TGTGCCTGGGCGAAGTTAGGGACGGTCAGCTACGAGCAGTACTTC.

The rearrangement joins TRBV19 to TRBJ1-2; 7 positions match TRBD1. Germline values: CDR1 LNHDA, CDR2 SQIVND (reference sequence). CDR3 length: 17 residues. Unmatched junction bases numbered 13, after V lost 6 bases and J lost 0 bases. The CDR3 nucleotides are TGTGCCAGTAGGGACAGGTTTACCCGCTCAGCTAACTATGGCTACACCTTC. This translates into CASRDRFTRSANYGYTF.

V gene TRBV6-2 or TRBV6-3 combines with J gene TRBJ2-7; 9 positions match TRBD2. Germline V gives CDR1 MNHEY, CDR2 SVGEGT. Unmatched junction bases numbered 10, after V lost 4 bases and J lost 3 bases. This CDR3 has 16 amino acids. CDR3 coding DNA: TGTGCCAGCAGTTCGCGCATAGCGGGGGCGGTCTACGAGCAGTACTTC. Encoded protein: CASSSRIAGAVYEQYF.

There are a few counts of this clone. CDR3 residues: CASSTTSTGQSRANYGYTF. As DNA, the CDR3 is TGTGCCAGCAGCACAACTTCCACGGGACAGTCCAGAGCTAACTATGGCTACACCTTC. The rearrangement uses TRBV7-9 and TRBJ1-2; 7 nucleotides line up with TRBD1. This CDR3 has 19 amino acids. Losses at the gene ends were 5 bases for V and 0 bases for J; bases not matched to a gene: 18. Germline V gives CDR1 SEHNR, CDR2 FQNEAQ (reference sequence). Using reference TRBV7-9 and TRBJ1-2 for the parts outside the CDR3, the full variable domain is DTGVSQNPRHKITKRGQNVTFRCDPISEHNRLYWYRQTLGQGPEFLTYFQNEAQLEKSRLLSDRFSAERPKGSFSTLEIQRTEQGDSAMYLCASSTTSTGQSRANYGYTFGSGTRLTVV.

The rearrangement links TRBV30 to TRBJ2-5; D is perhaps TRBD2 (5 bases). The germline CDR1 and CDR2 sequences are GTSNPN and SVGIG (reference sequence). CDR3 length: 12 amino acids. V was pared by 1 base and J by 4 bases, with 7 bases between. For the CDR3, the DNA is TGTGCCTGGAGTGCCCTAGCAGAGACCCAGTACTTC. Its translation is CAWSALAETQYF. Filled out from reference TRBV30 and TRBJ2-5, the complete variable domain reads SQTIHQWPATLVQPVGSPLSLECTVEGTSNPNLYWYRQAAGRGLQLLFYSVGIGQISSEVPQNLSASRPQDRQFILSSKKLLLSDSGFYLCAWSALAETQYFGPGTRLLVL.